This T cell receptor beta chain derives from a study of cytomegalovirus exposure and HLA in healthy donors. Points on this clone: Its target is not known.

The study's findings and limits: The finding came from a later analysis; first-cohort TCR clusters tended to co-occur in the 120 or so validation repertoires. Specificity of three CMV-associated chains for CMV antigens was verified in vitro. Reports showed the classifier diagnosing cytomegalovirus status with high specificity and sensitivity.

Assay used: immunoSEQ multiplex PCR; TCRdb lists only in-frame clones, some missing. This sample has around 250,000 clones, with 90% found just once. The length of the CDR3 is 17 residues. CDR1 and CDR2 (germline): SGHKS, YYEKEE (reference sequence). The germline V and J ends were trimmed by 3 bases and 4 bases, with 17 bases remaining between them. The donors were members of the validation cohort comprising about 130 subjects, separate from the approximately 710-subject first cohort. The sequence was obtained from a young woman in good health and CMV-seronegative. Sequencing input: PBMCs. The chain uses TRBV5-5 and TRBJ1-6; D possibly corresponds to TRBD1 (6 bases). The CDR3 region is CASSSLPSTGYNSPLHF. The CDR3, as DNA: TGTGCCAGCAGCTCTCTCCCCTCGACAGGTTATAATTCACCCCTCCACTTT.